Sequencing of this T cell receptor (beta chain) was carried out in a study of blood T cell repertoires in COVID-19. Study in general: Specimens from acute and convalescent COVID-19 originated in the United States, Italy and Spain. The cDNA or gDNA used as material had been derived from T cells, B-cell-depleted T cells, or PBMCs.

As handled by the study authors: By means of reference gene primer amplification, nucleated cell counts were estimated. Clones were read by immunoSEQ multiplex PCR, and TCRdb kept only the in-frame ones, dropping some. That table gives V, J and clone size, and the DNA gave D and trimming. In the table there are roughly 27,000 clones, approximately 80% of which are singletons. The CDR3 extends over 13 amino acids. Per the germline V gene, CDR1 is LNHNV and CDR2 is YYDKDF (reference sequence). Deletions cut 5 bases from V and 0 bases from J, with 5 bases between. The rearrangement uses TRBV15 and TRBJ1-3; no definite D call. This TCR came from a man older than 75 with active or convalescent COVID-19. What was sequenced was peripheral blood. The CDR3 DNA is TGTGCCACCAGCCTATTCTCTGGAAACACCATATATTTT. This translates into CATSLFSGNTIYF. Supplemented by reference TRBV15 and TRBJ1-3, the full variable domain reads DAMVIQNPRYQVTQFGKPVTLSCSQTLNHNVMYWYQQKSSQAPKLLFHYYDKDFNNEADTPDNFQSRRPNTSFCFLDIRSPGLGDTAMYLCATSLFSGNTIYFGEGSWLTVV.